The rows below give T cell receptor beta chains drawn from one sample of a study of T cells in Graves' hyperthyroidism and ophthalmopathy. TCRdb re-analysed the multiplex PCR reads in MiXCR, keeping a single row per CDR3 protein. The sample includes about 350,000 distinct CDR3 sequences, approximately 14% of them seen just once. Specimen: blood. Receptors originate from a woman in her thirties or forties with Graves' ophthalmopathy. Both conserved end residues are part of each CDR3. Fields, in order: J gene, V gene, clone size, CDR3 length, D gene, CDR3 protein, CDR3 DNA. D genes are given only for firm matches. Some rows mark clone size as missing; the rest say once, few, many or name a class of expanded clone.

TRBJ1-1	TRBV27	.	17	TRBD1	CASSLSIGTGGEIEAFF	TGTGCCAGCAGTTTATCAATTGGGACAGGGGGGGAAATTGAAGCTTTCTTT
TRBJ1-2	TRBV2	many	13	TRBD1	CASSGGTDSGYTF	TGTGCCAGCTCGGGAGGGACAGACTCTGGCTACACCTTC
TRBJ2-7	TRBV2	.	13	.	CTSSGQSTYEQYF	TGTACCAGCAGTGGACAATCCACCTACGAGCAGTACTTC
TRBJ2-1	TRBV20-1	few	15	TRBD2	CSASRLAGRYNEQFF	TGCAGTGCTAGTCGACTAGCGGGTCGCTACAATGAGCAGTTCTTC
TRBJ2-1	TRBV30	many	15	TRBD2	CAWSSAGAQYNEQFF	TGTGCCTGGAGTTCAGCGGGAGCCCAATACAATGAGCAGTTCTTC
TRBJ2-4	TRBV20-1	few	18	TRBD2	CSALGLAGGPRAKNIQYF	TGCAGTGCCCTCGGACTAGCGGGGGGCCCGAGAGCCAAAAACATTCAGTACTTC
TRBJ2-7	TRBV2	.	15	.	CASSEPRLGTYEQYF	TGTGCCAGCAGTGAACCGAGACTAGGTACCTACGAGCAGTACTTC
TRBJ2-5	TRBV7-2	many	14	.	CASKVTAGLETQYF	TGTGCCAGCAAAGTTACGGCAGGCCTGGAGACCCAGTACTTC
TRBJ1-5	TRBV2	few	15	.	CASSFGTGFSTPQHF	TGTGCCAGCAGTTTTGGGACGGGTTTTTCCACGCCCCAGCATTTT
TRBJ1-5	TRBV28	many	14	.	CASKTGGVNQPQHF	TGTGCCAGCAAGACCGGCGGGGTCAATCAGCCCCAGCATTTT
TRBJ2-7	TRBV19	.	16	.	CASSLRPTAASYEQYF	TGTGCCAGTAGTTTACGACCGACAGCAGCCTCCTACGAGCAGTACTTC
TRBJ2-7	TRBV28	many	14	.	CASSWTGTLDEQYF	TGTGCCAGCAGTTGGACTGGGACTCTCGACGAGCAGTACTTC
TRBJ1-1	TRBV6-2/TRBV6-3	.	13	.	CASEGGRNTEAFF	TGTGCCAGCGAGGGGGGCAGGAACACTGAAGCTTTCTTT
TRBJ2-2	TRBV4-1	.	14	.	CASSPLEQSGELFF	TGCGCCAGCAGCCCCCTTGAGCAATCCGGGGAGCTGTTTTTT
TRBJ2-5	TRBV12-3/TRBV12-4	many	14	TRBD2	CASSLSQRGETQYF	TGTGCCAGCAGTTTATCTCAGCGGGGAGAGACCCAGTACTTC
TRBJ2-7	TRBV7-9	many	14	TRBD1	CASSSGTEIYEQYF	TGTGCCAGCAGCTCCGGGACAGAGATCTACGAGCAGTACTTC
TRBJ1-2	TRBV2	many	12	.	CASSRQEGGYTF	TGTGCCAGCAGTCGACAGGAGGGTGGCTACACCTTC
TRBJ2-7	TRBV10-3	few	10	.	CAIGGYEQYF	TGTGCCATCGGGGGATACGAGCAGTACTTC
TRBJ2-1	TRBV6-4	many	15	.	CASSDETSGASEQFF	TGTGCCAGCAGTGACGAGACTAGTGGGGCCAGTGAGCAGTTCTTC
TRBJ2-1	TRBV30	few	19	TRBD2	CAWKHYRGLAGEAYNEQFF	TGTGCCTGGAAGCACTACAGGGGACTAGCGGGGGAAGCTTACAATGAGCAGTTCTTC
TRBJ2-1	TRBV7-2	many	13	TRBD2	CASSFWTSNEQFF	TGTGCCAGCAGCTTCTGGACTAGCAATGAGCAGTTCTTC
TRBJ1-6	TRBV3-1	.	12	.	CASSHQHSPLHF	TGTGCCAGCAGCCACCAGCATTCACCCCTCCACTTT
TRBJ2-7	TRBV12-5	.	14	.	CASGYGGLGYEQYF	TGTGCTAGTGGTTATGGGGGACTCGGCTACGAGCAGTACTTC
TRBJ2-3	TRBV7-9	few	17	TRBD2	CASSLDDTSGSTDTQYF	TGTGCCAGCAGCTTAGACGACACTAGCGGGAGCACAGATACGCAGTATTTT
TRBJ1-5	TRBV24-1	.	14	.	CATRVVGSNQPQHF	TGTGCCACCAGAGTGGTAGGATCCAATCAGCCCCAGCATTTT
TRBJ2-2	TRBV2	many	13	.	CASSRTTTGELFF	TGTGCCAGCAGTAGGACAACCACCGGGGAGCTGTTTTTT